The next 4 T cell receptor beta chains were all read from a single sample in a study of blood T cell repertoires in COVID-19. Generated by immunoSEQ multiplex PCR, the TCRdb table keeps only in-frame clones and is missing some. The table has around 250,000 clones, about 82% seen once; the top ten hold 10% to 15%. The sequencing input was peripheral blood. The receptors stem from a man older than 75 with acute or convalescent COVID-19.

The rearrangement joins TRBV24-1 to TRBJ1-2, with 7 positions matching TRBD1. The CDR3 spans 13 residues. Germline loops: CDR1 KGHDR, CDR2 SFDVKD. The V and J ends lost 4 bases and 4 bases, in that order; junction bases with no gene match: 2. This CDR3 reads CATSEAGGYGYTF. CDR3 nucleotides: TGTGCCACCAGTGAAGCAGGGGGCTATGGCTACACCTTC.

The chain has TRBV19 and TRBJ1-2; D gene unclear. Trimming stripped 0 bases from V and 2 bases from J, with 10 bases between. This CDR3 has 15 amino acids. The germline CDR1 and CDR2 sequences are LNHDA and SQIVND (reference sequence). CDR3 sequence reads: CASSIESGRNYGYTF. The CDR3 DNA sequence: TGTGCCAGTAGTATAGAGTCCGGCAGGAACTATGGCTACACCTTC.

The chain recombines TRBV19 with TRBJ2-5; D is possibly TRBD1 (5 bases). The germline gives CDR1 LNHDA, CDR2 SQIVND (reference sequence). Trimming removed 10 bases from V and 5 bases from J, with 14 bases in between. CDR3 length equals 12 residues. CDR3 region: CATSRKGETQYF. The CDR3 DNA is TGTGCCACCTCAAGGAAGGGGGAGACCCAGTACTTC. The full variable domain, completed using reference TRBV19 and TRBJ2-5, is DGGITQSPKYLFRKEGQNVTLSCEQNLNHDAMYWYRQDPGQGLRLIYYSQIVNDFQKGDIAEGYSVSREKKESFPLTVTSAQKNPTAFYLCATSRKGETQYFGPGTRLLVL.

In DNA, the CDR3 is TGTGCCAGCAGTACGACAGGGATCACAGATACGCAGTATTTT. This sequence encodes CASSTTGITDTQYF. The J gene is TRBJ2-3, the V gene TRBV28; 7 bases are shared with TRBD1. This CDR3 has 14 amino acids. V lost 5 bases and J lost 2; bases outside the gene matches: 4. The germline V gene has CDR1 MDHEN and CDR2 SYDVKM.